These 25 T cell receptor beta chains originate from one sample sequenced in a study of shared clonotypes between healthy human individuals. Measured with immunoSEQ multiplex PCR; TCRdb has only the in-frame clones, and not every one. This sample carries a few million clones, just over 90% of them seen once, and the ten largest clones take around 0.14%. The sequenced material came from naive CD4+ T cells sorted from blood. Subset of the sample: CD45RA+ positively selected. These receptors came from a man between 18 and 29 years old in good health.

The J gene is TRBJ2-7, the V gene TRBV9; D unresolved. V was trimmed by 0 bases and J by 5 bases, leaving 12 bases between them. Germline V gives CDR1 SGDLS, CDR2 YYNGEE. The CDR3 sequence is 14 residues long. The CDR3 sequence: CASSVDPLMNEQYF. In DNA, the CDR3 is TGTGCCAGCAGCGTAGATCCCCTTATGAACGAGCAGTACTTC. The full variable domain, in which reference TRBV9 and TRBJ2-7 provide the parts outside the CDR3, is DSGVTQTPKHLITATGQRVTLRCSPRSGDLSVYWYQQSLDQGLQFLIQYYNGEERAKGNILERFSAQQFPDLHSELNLSSLELGDSALYFCASSVDPLMNEQYFGPGTRLTVT.

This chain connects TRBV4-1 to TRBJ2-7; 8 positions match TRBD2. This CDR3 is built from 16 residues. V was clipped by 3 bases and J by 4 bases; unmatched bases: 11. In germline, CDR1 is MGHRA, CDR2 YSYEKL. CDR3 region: CASSQAGGTSSYEQYF. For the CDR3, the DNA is TGCGCCAGCAGCCAGGCGGGGGGAACCTCATCTTACGAGCAGTACTTC.

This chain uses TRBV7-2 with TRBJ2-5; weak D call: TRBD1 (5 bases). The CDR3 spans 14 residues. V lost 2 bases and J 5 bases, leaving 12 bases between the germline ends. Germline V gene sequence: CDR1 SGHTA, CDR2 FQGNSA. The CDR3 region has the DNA TGTGCCAGCAGCTTATTTACAGGAGATGAGACCCAGTACTTC. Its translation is CASSLFTGDETQYF.

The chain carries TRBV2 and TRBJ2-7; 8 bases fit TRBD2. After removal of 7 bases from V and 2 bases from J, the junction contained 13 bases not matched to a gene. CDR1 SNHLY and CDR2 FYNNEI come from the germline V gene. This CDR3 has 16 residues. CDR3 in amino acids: CASKGVERGITYEQYF. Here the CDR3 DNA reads TGTGCCAGCAAAGGGGTAGAGCGGGGGATTACCTACGAGCAGTACTTC.

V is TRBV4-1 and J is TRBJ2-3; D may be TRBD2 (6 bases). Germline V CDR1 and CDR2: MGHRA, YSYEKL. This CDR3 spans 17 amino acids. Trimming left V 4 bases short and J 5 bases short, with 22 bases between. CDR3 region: CASSRVPGAPALDTQYF. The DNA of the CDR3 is TGCGCCAGCAGCCGAGTACCGGGAGCTCCAGCCCTAGATACGCAGTATTTT.

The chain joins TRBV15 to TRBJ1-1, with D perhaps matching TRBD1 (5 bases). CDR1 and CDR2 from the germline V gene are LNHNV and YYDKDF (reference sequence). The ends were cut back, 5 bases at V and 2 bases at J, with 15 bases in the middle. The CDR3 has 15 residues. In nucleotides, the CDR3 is TGTGCCACCAGCTCGCCAGGGACGGCAAACACTGAAGCTTTCTTT. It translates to CATSSPGTANTEAFF.

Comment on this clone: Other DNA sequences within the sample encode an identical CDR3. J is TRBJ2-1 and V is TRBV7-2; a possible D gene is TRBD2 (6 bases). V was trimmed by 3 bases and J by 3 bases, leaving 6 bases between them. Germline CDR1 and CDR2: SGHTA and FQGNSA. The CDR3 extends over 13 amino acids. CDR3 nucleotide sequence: TGTGCCAGCAGCTTGGGACTCTACAATGAGCAGTTCTTC. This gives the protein CASSLGLYNEQFF.

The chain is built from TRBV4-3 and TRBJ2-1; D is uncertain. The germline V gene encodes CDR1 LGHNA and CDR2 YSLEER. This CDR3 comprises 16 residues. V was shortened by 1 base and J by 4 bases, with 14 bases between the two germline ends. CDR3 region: CASSQVAFEVYNEQFF. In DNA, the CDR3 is TGCGCCAGCAGCCAAGTAGCCTTTGAGGTGTACAATGAGCAGTTCTTC.

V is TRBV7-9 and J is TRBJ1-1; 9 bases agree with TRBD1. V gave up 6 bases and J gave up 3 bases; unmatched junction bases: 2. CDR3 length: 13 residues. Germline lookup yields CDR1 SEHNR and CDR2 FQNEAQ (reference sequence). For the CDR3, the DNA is TGTGCCAGCAGTTGGACAGGGGACACTGAAGCTTTCTTT. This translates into CASSWTGDTEAFF.

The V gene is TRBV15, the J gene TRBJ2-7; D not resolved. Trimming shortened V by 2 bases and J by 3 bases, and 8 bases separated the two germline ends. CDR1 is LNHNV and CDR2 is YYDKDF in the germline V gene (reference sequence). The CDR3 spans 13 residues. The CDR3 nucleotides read TGTGCCACCAGCAGACAAGAAGGCTACGAGCAGTACTTC. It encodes CATSRQEGYEQYF.

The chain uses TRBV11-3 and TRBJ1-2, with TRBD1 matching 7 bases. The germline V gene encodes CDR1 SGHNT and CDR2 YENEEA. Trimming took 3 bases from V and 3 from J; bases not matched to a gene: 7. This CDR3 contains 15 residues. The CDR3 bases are TGTGCCAGCAGCTTGGACTCCGGGACAGACTATGGCTACACCTTC. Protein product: CASSLDSGTDYGYTF.

Here the CDR3 reads CASSVTAANTGELFF. The CDR3 region has the DNA TGTGCCAGCAGTGTGACAGCCGCGAACACCGGGGAGCTGTTTTTT. The chain uses TRBV25-1 and TRBJ2-2; D may be TRBD1 (5 bases). Per germline, CDR1 MGHDK and CDR2 SYGVNS. This CDR3 has 15 amino acids. Trimming took off 4 bases at V and 0 bases at J, with 9 bases between the two ends.

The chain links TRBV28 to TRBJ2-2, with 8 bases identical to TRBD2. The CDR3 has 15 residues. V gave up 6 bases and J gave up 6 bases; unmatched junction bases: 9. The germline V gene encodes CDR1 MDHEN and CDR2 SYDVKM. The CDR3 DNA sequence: TGTGCCAGCAGCACCCAGGGACTAGGGCCCGGGGAGCTGTTTTTT. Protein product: CASSTQGLGPGELFF.

CDR3 bases: TGTGCCAGCAGCATACAGAACACTGAAGCTTTCTTT. The encoded protein is CASSIQNTEAFF. This chain links TRBV7-9 with TRBJ1-1; no definite D call. This CDR3 spans 12 amino acids. CDR1 and CDR2 (germline): SEHNR, FQNEAQ (reference sequence). V was cut by 5 bases and J by 1 base, with 5 bases left in between.

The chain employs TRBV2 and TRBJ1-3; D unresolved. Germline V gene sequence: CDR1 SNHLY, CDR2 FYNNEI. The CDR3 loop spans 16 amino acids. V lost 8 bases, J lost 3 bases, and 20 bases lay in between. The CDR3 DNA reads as TGTGCCAGCCTCCTCGAGATGGGTCTCCTTGGAAACACCATATATTTT. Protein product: CASLLEMGLLGNTIYF. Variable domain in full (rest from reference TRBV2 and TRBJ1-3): EPEVTQTPSHQVTQMGQEVILRCVPISNHLYFYWYRQILGQKVEFLVSFYNNEISEKSEIFDDQFSVERPDGSNFTLKIRSTKLEDSAMYFCASLLEMGLLGNTIYFGEGSWLTVV.

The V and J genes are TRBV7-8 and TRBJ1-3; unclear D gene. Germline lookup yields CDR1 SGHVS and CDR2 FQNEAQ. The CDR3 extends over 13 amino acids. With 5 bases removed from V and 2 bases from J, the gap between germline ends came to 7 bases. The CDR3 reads CASSPTPGNTIYF. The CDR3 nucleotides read TGTGCCAGCAGCCCTACCCCTGGAAACACCATATATTTT. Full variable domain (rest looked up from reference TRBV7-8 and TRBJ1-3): GAGVSQSPRYKVAKRGQDVALRCDPISGHVSLFWYQQALGQGPEFLTYFQNEAQLDKSGLPSDRFFAERPEGSVSTLKIQRTQQEDSAVYLCASSPTPGNTIYFGEGSWLTVV.

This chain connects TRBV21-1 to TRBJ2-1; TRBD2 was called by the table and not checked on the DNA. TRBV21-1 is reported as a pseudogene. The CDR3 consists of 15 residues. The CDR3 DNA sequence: TGTGCCAGCAACTTCCTAGCGTCATCCTACAATGAGCAGTTCTTC. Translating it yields CASNFLASSYNEQFF.

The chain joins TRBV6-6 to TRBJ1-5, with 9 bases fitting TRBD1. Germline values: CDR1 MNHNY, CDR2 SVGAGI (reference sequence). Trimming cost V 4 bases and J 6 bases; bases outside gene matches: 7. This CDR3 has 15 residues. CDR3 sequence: CASSSRGQGGQPQHF. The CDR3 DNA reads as TGTGCCAGCAGTTCCCGGGGACAGGGAGGTCAGCCCCAGCATTTT.

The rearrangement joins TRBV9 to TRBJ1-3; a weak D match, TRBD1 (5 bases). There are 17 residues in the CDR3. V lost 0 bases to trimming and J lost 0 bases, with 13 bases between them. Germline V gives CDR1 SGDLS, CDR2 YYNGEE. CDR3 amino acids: CASSVVGAGSSGNTIYF. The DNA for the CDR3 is TGTGCCAGCAGCGTAGTAGGCGCAGGGAGCTCTGGAAACACCATATATTTT.

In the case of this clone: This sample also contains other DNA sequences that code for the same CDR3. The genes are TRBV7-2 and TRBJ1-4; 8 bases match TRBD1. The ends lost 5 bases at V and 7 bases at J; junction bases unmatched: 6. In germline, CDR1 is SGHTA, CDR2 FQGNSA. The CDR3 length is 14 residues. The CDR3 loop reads CASSGQGVGEKLFF. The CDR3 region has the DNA TGTGCCAGCAGCGGACAGGGCGTCGGTGAAAAACTGTTTTTT.

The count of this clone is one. The CDR3 protein is CASSVIAGGGETQYF. In DNA, the CDR3 is TGTGCCAGCAGTGTGATAGCGGGAGGGGGGGAGACCCAGTACTTC. The chain has TRBV27 and TRBJ2-5; 11 positions agree with TRBD2. V was clipped by 5 bases and J by 5 bases; unmatched bases: 7. CDR1 MNHEY and CDR2 SMNVEV come from the germline V gene (reference sequence). This CDR3 spans 15 amino acids.

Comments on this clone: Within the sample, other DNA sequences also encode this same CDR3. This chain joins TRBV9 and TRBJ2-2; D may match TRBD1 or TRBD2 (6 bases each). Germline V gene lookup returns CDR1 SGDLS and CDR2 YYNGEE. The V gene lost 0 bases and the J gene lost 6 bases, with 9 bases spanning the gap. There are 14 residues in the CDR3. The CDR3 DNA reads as TGTGCCAGCAGCGTAGCAGGGGACTCCGGGGAGCTGTTTTTT. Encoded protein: CASSVAGDSGELFF.

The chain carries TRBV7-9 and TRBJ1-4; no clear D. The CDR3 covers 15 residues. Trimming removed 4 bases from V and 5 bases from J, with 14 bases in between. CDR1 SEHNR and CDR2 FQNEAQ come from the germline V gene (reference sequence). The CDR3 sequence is CASSSWVGFNEKLFF. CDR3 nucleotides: TGTGCCAGCAGCTCATGGGTAGGGTTCAATGAAAAACTGTTTTTT.

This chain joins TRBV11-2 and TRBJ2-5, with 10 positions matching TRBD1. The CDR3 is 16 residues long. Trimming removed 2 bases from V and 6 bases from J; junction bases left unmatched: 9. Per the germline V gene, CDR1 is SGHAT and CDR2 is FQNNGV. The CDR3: CASSLRDRGAGKTQYF. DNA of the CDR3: TGTGCCAGCAGCTTACGGGACAGGGGCGCGGGGAAGACCCAGTACTTC. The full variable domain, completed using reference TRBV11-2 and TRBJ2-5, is EAGVAQSPRYKIIEKRQSVAFWCNPISGHATLYWYQQILGQGPKLLIQFQNNGVVDDSQLPKDRFSAERLKGVDSTLKIQPAKLEDSAVYLCASSLRDRGAGKTQYFGPGTRLLVL.

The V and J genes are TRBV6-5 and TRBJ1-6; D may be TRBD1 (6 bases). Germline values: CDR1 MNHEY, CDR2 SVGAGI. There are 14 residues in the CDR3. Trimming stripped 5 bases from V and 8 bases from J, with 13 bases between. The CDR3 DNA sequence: TGTGCCAGCAGTACGGGGGCCCCCTATTCACCCCTCCACTTT. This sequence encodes CASSTGAPYSPLHF.